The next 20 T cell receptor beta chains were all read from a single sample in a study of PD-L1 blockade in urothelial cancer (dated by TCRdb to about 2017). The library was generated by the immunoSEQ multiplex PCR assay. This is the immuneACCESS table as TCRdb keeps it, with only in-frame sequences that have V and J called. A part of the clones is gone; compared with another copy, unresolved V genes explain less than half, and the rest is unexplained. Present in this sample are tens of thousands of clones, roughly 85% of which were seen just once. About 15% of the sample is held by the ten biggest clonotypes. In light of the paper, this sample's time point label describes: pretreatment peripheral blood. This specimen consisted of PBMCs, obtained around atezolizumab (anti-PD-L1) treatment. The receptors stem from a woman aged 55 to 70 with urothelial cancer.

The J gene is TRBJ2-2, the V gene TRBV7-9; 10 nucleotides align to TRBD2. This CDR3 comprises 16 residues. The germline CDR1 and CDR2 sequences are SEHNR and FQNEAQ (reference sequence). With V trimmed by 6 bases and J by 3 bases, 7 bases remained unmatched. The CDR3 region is CASRITSGKDTGELFF. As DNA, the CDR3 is TGTGCCAGCAGGATAACTAGCGGGAAGGACACCGGGGAGCTGTTTTTT.

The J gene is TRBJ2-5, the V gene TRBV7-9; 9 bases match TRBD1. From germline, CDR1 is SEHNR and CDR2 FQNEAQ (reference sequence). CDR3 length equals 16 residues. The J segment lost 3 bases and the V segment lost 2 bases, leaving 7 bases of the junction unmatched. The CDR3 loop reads CASSLRGTGSKETQYF. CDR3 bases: TGTGCCAGCAGCTTAAGGGGGACAGGGAGTAAAGAGACCCAGTACTTC.

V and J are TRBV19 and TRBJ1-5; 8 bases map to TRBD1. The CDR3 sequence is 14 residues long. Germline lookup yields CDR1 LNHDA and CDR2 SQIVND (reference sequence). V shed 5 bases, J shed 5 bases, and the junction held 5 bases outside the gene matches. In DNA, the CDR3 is TGTGCCAGTAGTGGGACAGGAGGTCATCAGCCCCAGCATTTT. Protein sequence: CASSGTGGHQPQHF.

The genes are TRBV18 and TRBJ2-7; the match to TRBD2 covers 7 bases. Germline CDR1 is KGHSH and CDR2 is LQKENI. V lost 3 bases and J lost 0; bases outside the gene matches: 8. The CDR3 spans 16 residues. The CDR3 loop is CASSPGGDGLSYEQYF. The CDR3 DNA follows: TGTGCCAGCTCACCGGGAGGGGACGGCCTCTCCTACGAGCAGTACTTC.

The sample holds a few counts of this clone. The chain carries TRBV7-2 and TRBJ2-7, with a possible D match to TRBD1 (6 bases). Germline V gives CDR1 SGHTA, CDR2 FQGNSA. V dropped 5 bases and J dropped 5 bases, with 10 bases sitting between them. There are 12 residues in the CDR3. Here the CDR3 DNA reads TGTGCCAGCAGCGCACAGGGAGACGAGCAGTACTTC. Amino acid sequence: CASSAQGDEQYF. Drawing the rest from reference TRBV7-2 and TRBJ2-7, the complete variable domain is GAGVSQSPSNKVTEKGKDVELRCDPISGHTALYWYRQSLGQGLEFLIYFQGNSAPDKSGLPSDRFSAERTGGSVSTLTIQRTQQEDSAVYLCASSAQGDEQYFGPGTRLTVT.

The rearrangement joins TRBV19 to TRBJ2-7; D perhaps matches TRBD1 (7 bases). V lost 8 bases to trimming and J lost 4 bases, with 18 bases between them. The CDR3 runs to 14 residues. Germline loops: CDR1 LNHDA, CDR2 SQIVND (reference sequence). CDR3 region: CASHPAGQIYEQYF. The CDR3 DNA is TGTGCCAGTCACCCGGCGGGACAGATTTACGAGCAGTACTTC.

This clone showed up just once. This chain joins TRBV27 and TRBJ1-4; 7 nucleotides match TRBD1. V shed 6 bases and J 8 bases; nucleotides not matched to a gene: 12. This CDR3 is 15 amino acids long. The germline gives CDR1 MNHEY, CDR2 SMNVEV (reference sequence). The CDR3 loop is CASSLLTGRGEKLFF. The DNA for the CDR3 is TGTGCCAGCAGCCTTCTGACAGGGAGAGGGGAAAAACTGTTTTTT.

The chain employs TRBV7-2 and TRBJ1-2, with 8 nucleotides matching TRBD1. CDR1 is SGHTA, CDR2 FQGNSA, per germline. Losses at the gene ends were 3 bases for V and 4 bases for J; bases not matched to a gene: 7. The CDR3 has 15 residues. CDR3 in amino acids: CASSLDNRGAYGYTF. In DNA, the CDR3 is TGTGCCAGCAGCTTGGACAACAGGGGGGCCTATGGCTACACCTTC.

This CDR3 reads CASSPDRAGYGYTF. CDR3 DNA: TGTGCCAGTAGCCCGGACAGGGCGGGCTATGGCTACACCTTC. The chain is built from TRBV19 and TRBJ1-2; TRBD1 agrees at 8 bases. Germline CDR1 and CDR2: LNHDA and SQIVND (reference sequence). V lost 6 bases and J lost 4; bases outside the gene matches: 7. This CDR3 is 14 amino acids long.

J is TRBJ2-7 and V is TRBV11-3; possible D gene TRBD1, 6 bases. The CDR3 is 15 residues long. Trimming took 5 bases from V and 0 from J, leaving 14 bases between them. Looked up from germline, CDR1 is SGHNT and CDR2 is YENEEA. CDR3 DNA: TGTGCCAGCAGCCCGGGGACATCCAGCTCCTACGAGCAGTACTTC. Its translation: CASSPGTSSSYEQYF.

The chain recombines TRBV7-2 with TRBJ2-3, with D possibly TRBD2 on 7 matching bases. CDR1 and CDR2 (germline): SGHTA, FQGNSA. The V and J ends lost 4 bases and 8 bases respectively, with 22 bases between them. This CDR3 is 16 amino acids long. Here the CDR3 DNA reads TGTGCCAGCAGCTCAGCGCGGGGGCCCCGTCAGGGTACGCAGTATTTT. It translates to CASSSARGPRQGTQYF.

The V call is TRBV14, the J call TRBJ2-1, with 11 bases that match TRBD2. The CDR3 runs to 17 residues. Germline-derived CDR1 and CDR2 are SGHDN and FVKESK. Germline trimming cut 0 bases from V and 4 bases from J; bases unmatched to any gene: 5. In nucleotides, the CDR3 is TGTGCCAGCAGCCAAGATCTTGGGACTAGCGGTTACAATGAGCAGTTCTTC. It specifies CASSQDLGTSGYNEQFF.

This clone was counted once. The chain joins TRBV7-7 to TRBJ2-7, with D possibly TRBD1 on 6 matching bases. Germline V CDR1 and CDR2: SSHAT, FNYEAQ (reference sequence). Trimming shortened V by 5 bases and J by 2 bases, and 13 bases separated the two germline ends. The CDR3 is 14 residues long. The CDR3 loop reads CASSPTGIPYEQYF. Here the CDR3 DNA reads TGTGCCAGCAGCCCCACAGGGATCCCCTACGAGCAGTACTTC.

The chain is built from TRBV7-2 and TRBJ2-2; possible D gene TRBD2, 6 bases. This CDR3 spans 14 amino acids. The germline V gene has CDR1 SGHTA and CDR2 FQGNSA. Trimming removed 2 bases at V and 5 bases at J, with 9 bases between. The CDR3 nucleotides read TGTGCCAGCAGCTTATTCGGGAGAACCGGGGAGCTGTTTTTT. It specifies CASSLFGRTGELFF.

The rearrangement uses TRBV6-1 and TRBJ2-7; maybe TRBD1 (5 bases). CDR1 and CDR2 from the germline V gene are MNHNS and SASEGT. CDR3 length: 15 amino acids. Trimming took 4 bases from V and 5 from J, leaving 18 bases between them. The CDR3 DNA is TGTGCCAGCAGTGGGGTAGACAGAAGTATAAACGAGCAGTACTTC. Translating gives CASSGVDRSINEQYF.

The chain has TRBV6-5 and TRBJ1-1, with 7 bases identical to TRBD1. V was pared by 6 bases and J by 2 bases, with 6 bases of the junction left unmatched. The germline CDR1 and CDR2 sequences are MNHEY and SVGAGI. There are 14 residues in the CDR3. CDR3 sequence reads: CASRVQGINTEAFF. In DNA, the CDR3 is TGTGCCAGCAGGGTACAGGGGATCAACACTGAAGCTTTCTTT.

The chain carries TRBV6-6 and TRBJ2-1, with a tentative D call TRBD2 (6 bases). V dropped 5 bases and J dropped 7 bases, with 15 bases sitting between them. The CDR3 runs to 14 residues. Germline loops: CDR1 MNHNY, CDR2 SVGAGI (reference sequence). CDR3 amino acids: CASSHGTWGNEQFF. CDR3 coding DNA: TGTGCCAGCAGTCACGGGACTTGGGGGAATGAGCAGTTCTTC.

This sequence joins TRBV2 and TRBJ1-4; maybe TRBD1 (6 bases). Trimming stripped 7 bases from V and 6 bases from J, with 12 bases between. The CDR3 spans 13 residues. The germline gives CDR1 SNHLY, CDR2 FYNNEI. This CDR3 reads CASKDSVDEKLFF. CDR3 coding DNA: TGTGCCAGCAAGGACAGCGTTGATGAAAAACTGTTTTTT.

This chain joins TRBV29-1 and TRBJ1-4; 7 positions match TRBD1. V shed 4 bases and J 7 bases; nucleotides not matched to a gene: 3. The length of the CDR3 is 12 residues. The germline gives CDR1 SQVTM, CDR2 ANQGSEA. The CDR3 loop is CSVGGGVEKLFF. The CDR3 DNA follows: TGCAGCGTTGGAGGGGGCGTTGAAAAACTGTTTTTT. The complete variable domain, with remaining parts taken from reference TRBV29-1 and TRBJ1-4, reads SAVISQKPSRDICQRGTSLTIQCQVDSQVTMMFWYRQQPGQSLTLIATANQGSEATYESGFVIDKFPISRPNLTFSTLTVSNMSPEDSSIYLCSVGGGVEKLFFGSGTQLSVL.

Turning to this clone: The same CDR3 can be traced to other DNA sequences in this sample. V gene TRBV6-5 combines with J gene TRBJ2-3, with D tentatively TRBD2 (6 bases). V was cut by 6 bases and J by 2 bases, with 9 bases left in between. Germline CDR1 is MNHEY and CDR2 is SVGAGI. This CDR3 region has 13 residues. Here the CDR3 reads CASRGTVTDTQYF. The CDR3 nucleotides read TGTGCCAGCAGAGGGACTGTCACAGATACGCAGTATTTT.